A single sample gave rise to the 15 T cell receptor beta chains below, sequenced in a study of blood T cell repertoires in COVID-19. The protocol was immunoSEQ multiplex PCR, while the TCRdb copy is restricted to in-frame clones and leaves out a portion. The sample contains about 170,000 clones, 82% of which appear only once. The sequenced sample was peripheral blood. Receptors were obtained from a woman aged 40 to 50 with COVID-19, enrolled during active disease.

In this sample, this clone turned up once. The chain is built from TRBV5-4 and TRBJ2-1; no definite D call. This CDR3 has 11 amino acids. Germline V gives CDR1 SGHNT, CDR2 YYREEE (reference sequence). Between the trimmed V and J ends, which lost 9 bases and 15 bases, there was a span of 19 bases. The DNA of the CDR3 is TGTGCCATCCTAGTTGGTGACTTGGGGTTCTTC. It translates to CAILVGDLGFF.

This chain links TRBV9 with TRBJ2-2; 9 bases fit TRBD2. The V gene's germline CDR1 is SGDLS and CDR2 YYNGEE. Trimming cost V 0 bases and J 4 bases; bases outside gene matches: 1. This CDR3 comprises 15 residues. CDR3 loop: CASSVVAGVTGELFF. In DNA form, the CDR3 reads TGTGCCAGCAGCGTAGTAGCGGGAGTCACCGGGGAGCTGTTTTTT.

This sequence joins TRBV28 and TRBJ1-5; D gene unclear. V was clipped by 4 bases and J by 4 bases, with 17 bases between them. Germline assignment: CDR1 MDHEN and CDR2 SYDVKM. This CDR3 has 16 residues. The CDR3, as DNA: TGTGCCAGCAGTTCCGGGGATTCAATAGCAAATCAGCCCCAGCATTTT. Encoded protein: CASSSGDSIANQPQHF.

The chain couples TRBV28 to TRBJ1-2; 9 bases are shared with TRBD1. This CDR3 has 14 amino acids. V was pared by 7 bases and J by 1 base, with 4 bases of the junction left unmatched. The germline V gene has CDR1 MDHEN and CDR2 SYDVKM. CDR3 amino acids: CASIRQGDNYGYTF. The CDR3 coding sequence is TGTGCCAGCATCCGACAGGGGGATAACTATGGCTACACCTTC.

The V call is TRBV5-6, the J call TRBJ2-5; the D gene is possibly TRBD1 (5 bases). V was cut by 4 bases and J by 3 bases, with 10 bases left in between. The CDR3 sequence is 13 residues long. Germline V gene sequence: CDR1 SGHDT, CDR2 YYEEEE. This chain's CDR3 is CASSPLTEETQYF. The CDR3 region has the DNA TGTGCCAGCAGCCCATTGACAGAAGAGACCCAGTACTTC.

This clone has ten or more counts. The chain uses TRBV5-1 and TRBJ2-7; tentative D call: TRBD2 (6 bases). V was pared by 2 bases and J by 0 bases, with 15 bases between. This CDR3 spans 16 amino acids. CDR1 is SGHRS, CDR2 YFSETQ, per germline. This CDR3 is CASSFILGGNSYEQYF. DNA of the CDR3: TGCGCCAGCAGCTTCATACTAGGAGGGAACTCCTACGAGCAGTACTTC.

The rearrangement links TRBV3-1 (or the pseudogene TRBV3-2) to TRBJ1-2; D unresolved. The length of the CDR3 is 13 residues. Germline V gene lookup returns CDR1 LGHDT and CDR2 YNNKEL (reference sequence). V was trimmed by 0 bases and J by 11 bases, leaving 13 bases between them. Here the CDR3 reads CASSQDRWREYTF. In nucleotides, the CDR3 is TGTGCCAGCAGCCAAGATAGGTGGAGGGAGTACACCTTC.

The rearrangement links TRBV11-2 to TRBJ1-2; D might be TRBD1 (6 bases). The CDR3 has 15 residues. The V gene lost 1 base and the J gene lost 7 bases, with 16 bases spanning the gap. Germline V gene data show CDR1 as SGHAT and CDR2 as FQNNGV. CDR3 residues: CASSLAGAGVSGYTF. Here the CDR3 DNA reads TGTGCCAGCAGCTTAGCAGGGGCAGGGGTTAGTGGCTACACCTTC.

This clone has more than one count but fewer than ten. This chain links TRBV30 with TRBJ2-5; perhaps TRBD1 as D (6 bases). V was trimmed by 4 bases and J by 7 bases, leaving 22 bases between them. The CDR3 totals 15 residues. Germline V gene data show CDR1 as GTSNPN and CDR2 as SVGIG (reference sequence). The CDR3, as DNA: TGTGCCTGGAAGGGTAGCCAGGGGCTGCCTGGGACCCAGTACTTC. Its translation: CAWKGSQGLPGTQYF.

The chain is built from TRBV7-9 and TRBJ1-1; D is ambiguous. The CDR3 extends over 12 amino acids. Trimming stripped 3 bases from V and 4 bases from J, with 6 bases between. CDR1 is SEHNR and CDR2 is FQNEAQ in the germline V gene (reference sequence). The DNA for the CDR3 is TGTGCCAGCAGCTTCTCAGTCACTGAAGCTTTCTTT. Translation: CASSFSVTEAFF.

The chain combines TRBV19 with TRBJ1-1; possibly TRBD1 for D (6 bases). The CDR3 runs to 16 residues. The ends were cut back, 3 bases at V and 0 bases at J, with 14 bases in the middle. Germline V gene data show CDR1 as LNHDA and CDR2 as SQIVND (reference sequence). CDR3 sequence: CASSMGARVMNTEAFF. In DNA form, the CDR3 reads TGTGCCAGTAGTATGGGGGCCCGAGTTATGAACACTGAAGCTTTCTTT. Looking up the rest from reference TRBV19 and TRBJ1-1 gives the full variable domain: DGGITQSPKYLFRKEGQNVTLSCEQNLNHDAMYWYRQDPGQGLRLIYYSQIVNDFQKGDIAEGYSVSREKKESFPLTVTSAQKNPTAFYLCASSMGARVMNTEAFFGQGTRLTVV.

This chain uses TRBV5-6 with TRBJ2-2; TRBD1 matches at 7 bases. Losses at the gene ends were 2 bases for V and 3 bases for J; bases not matched to a gene: 4. CDR3 size: 15 residues. From germline, CDR1 is SGHDT and CDR2 YYEEEE. The CDR3 sequence is CASSLTGVHTGELFF. The CDR3 coding sequence is TGTGCCAGCAGCTTAACAGGGGTGCACACCGGGGAGCTGTTTTTT.

A word on this clone: A single base is all that separates this from a far larger clone, so a read error is likely. The V and J genes are TRBV6-4 and TRBJ1-1, with D possibly matching TRBD1 (6 bases). V shed 3 bases and J shed 1 base, with 6 bases lying between them. The CDR3 spans 13 residues. Germline CDR1 and CDR2: MRHNA and SNTAGT. The CDR3 here is CASSEGANTEAFF. For the CDR3, the DNA is TGTGCCAGCAGTGAGGGGGCGAACACTGAAGCTTTCTTT.

V and J are TRBV10-3 and TRBJ1-2; D unresolved. The V gene lost 6 bases and the J gene lost 9 bases, with 14 bases spanning the gap. Germline CDR1 is ENHRY and CDR2 is SYGVKD. CDR3 length equals 12 residues. The CDR3 is CAISDTDRSYTF. The CDR3 nucleotides are TGTGCCATCAGCGACACGGATAGAAGCTACACCTTC.

The V gene is TRBV5-4, the J gene TRBJ2-5; 9 bases map to TRBD1. Losses at the gene ends were 4 bases for V and 3 bases for J; bases not matched to a gene: 7. From germline, CDR1 is SGHNT and CDR2 YYREEE (reference sequence). This CDR3 contains 15 residues. In DNA, the CDR3 is TGTGCCAGCAGCCCCAGGGGGACAGGGAAAGAGACCCAGTACTTC. This codes for CASSPRGTGKETQYF.